These T cell receptor beta chains were read from a single sample in a study of T cell responses to AZD1222 COVID-19 vaccine. Only in-frame clones appear in the TCRdb table, and some are missing; sequencing was by immunoSEQ multiplex PCR. The data show over 85,000 clones, with approximately 84% seen just once and 14% held by the top ten. The sequences come from peripheral blood, collected 28 days after the second AZD1222 dose. The source is an adult who received the AZD1222 COVID-19 vaccine. CDR3s include the opening cysteine and the closing phenylalanine or tryptophan. The D gene is left open where the match is weak. Where a row states a size, it is once, few, many or the class of an expanded clone; other rows omit it.

TRBJ2-2 | . | . | TRBV11-2 | TGTGCCAGCAGCTTAGCGGGCTGGGAGCTGTTTTTT | CASSLAGWELFF
TRBJ2-5 | . | . | TRBV18 | TGTGCCAGCTCTCGAGGGGAAGAGACCCAGTACTTC | CASSRGEETQYF
TRBJ1-2 | . | . | TRBV5-4 | TGTGCCAGCAGCTTTCCGGCGGGACGGACTGACTATGGCTACACCTTC | CASSFPAGRTDYGYTF
TRBJ2-1 | . | TRBD1 | TRBV27 | TGTGCCAGCAGTTTTAGGACAGGTGTAAGCTCCTACAATGAGCAGTTCTTC | CASSFRTGVSSYNEQFF
TRBJ2-1 | . | TRBD2 | TRBV5-6 | TGTGCCAGCAGCTTGGCGCGGGGGGCGAGATACAATGAGCAGTTCTTC | CASSLARGARYNEQFF
TRBJ2-5 | . | TRBD2 | TRBV20-1 | TGCAGTGCTAGTGCGGGAGGACGGGAGACCCAGTACTTC | CSASAGGRETQYF
TRBJ1-3 | . | . | TRBV6-2/TRBV6-3 | TGTGCCAGCAGTTACAGCTCTGGAAACACCATATATTTT | CASSYSSGNTIYF
TRBJ1-1 | . | . | TRBV7-2 | TGTGCCAGCAGCTTAATAACAGGTCATATGAACACTGAAGCTTTCTTT | CASSLITGHMNTEAFF
TRBJ1-6 | . | . | TRBV6-1 | TGTGCCAGCAGTGAAGGGCCCACCTATTCACCCCTCCACTTT | CASSEGPTYSPLHF
TRBJ1-2 | . | . | TRBV2 | TGTGCCAGCAGTGTTAGTCAGGACTATGGCTACACCTTC | CASSVSQDYGYTF
TRBJ1-6 | . | TRBD1 | TRBV4-2 | TGTGCCAGCAGCCGATCGACAGGGGATAATTCACCCCTCCACTTT | CASSRSTGDNSPLHF
TRBJ2-5 | . | . | TRBV29-1 | TGCAGCGTCACCGGGGGTCCCCAGTACTTC | CSVTGGPQYF
TRBJ1-2 | . | . | TRBV28 | TGTGCCAGCAGTTTCCGGGGGGGAGCTCACTATGGCTACACCTTC | CASSFRGGAHYGYTF
TRBJ1-2 | . | . | TRBV28 | TGTGCCAGCAGTTTGAGGGACTATGGCTACACCTTC | CASSLRDYGYTF
TRBJ1-5 | few | . | TRBV29-1 | TGCAGCGTTGGGCCGGGGGGGTCCGATCAGCCCCAGCATTTT | CSVGPGGSDQPQHF
TRBJ2-1 | few | TRBD2 | TRBV7-3 | TGTGCCAGCAGTAGACTAGCGGCCGAATACAATGAGCAGTTCTTC | CASSRLAAEYNEQFF
TRBJ1-5 | . | . | TRBV9 | TGTGCCAGCAATCACCCGCCAGGGGCGGTTCGGCAGCCCCAGCATTTT | CASNHPPGAVRQPQHF
TRBJ1-5 | . | . | TRBV3-1/TRBV3-2 | TGTGCCAGCAGCCTGGGTAATAGCAATCAGCCCCAGCATTTT | CASSLGNSNQPQHF
TRBJ1-3 | . | TRBD1 | TRBV3-1/TRBV3-2 | TGTGCCAGCAGCCAGGCCGGGACAGGGACTGGAAACACCATATATTTT | CASSQAGTGTGNTIYF
TRBJ2-7 | . | TRBD2 | TRBV7-9 | TGTGCCAGCAGCCGGGAGCGGGGGGAGACCTACGAGCAGTACTTC | CASSRERGETYEQYF
TRBJ2-7 | . | TRBD1 | TRBV11-1 | TGTGCCAGCAGCGAGGCCGCCGGGACAGGGGCCTACGAGCAGTACTTC | CASSEAAGTGAYEQYF
TRBJ2-1 | . | TRBD2 | TRBV6-2/TRBV6-3 | TGTGCCAGCAGTACCTGGGGACTAACCAATGAGCAGTTCTTC | CASSTWGLTNEQFF
TRBJ1-1 | . | . | TRBV18 | TGTGCCAGCTCATCCCTAGAGGACACTGAAGCTTTCTTT | CASSSLEDTEAFF
TRBJ1-2 | . | . | TRBV13 | TGTGCCAGCAGTGTTAGGCCAGGGGACGGTGGCTACACCTTC | CASSVRPGDGGYTF
TRBJ1-2 | few | TRBD1 | TRBV10-3 | TGTGCCATCAGTGGGGGAACAGGGGAATATGGCTACACCTTC | CAISGGTGEYGYTF
TRBJ2-1 | medium-sized | . | TRBV19 | TGTGCCACCTGGGACCCAGGGACGAATGAGCAGTTCTTC | CATWDPGTNEQFF
TRBJ1-4 | . | . | TRBV5-6 | TGTGCCAGCAGCTTTTTTCTGGAGGCGGGGGACGTTACTAATGAAAAACTGTTTTTT | CASSFFLEAGDVTNEKLFF
TRBJ1-3 | few | . | TRBV29-1 | TGCAGCGTTGACGGGGGCTCTGGAAACACCATATATTTT | CSVDGGSGNTIYF
TRBJ2-7 | . | TRBD2 | TRBV3-1/TRBV3-2 | TGTGCCAGCAGCCTTAGCGGGAGAATCTCCTACGAGCAGTACTTC | CASSLSGRISYEQYF
TRBJ1-1 | . | TRBD1 | TRBV2 | TGTGCCAGCAGACCCAGGGGGGTGGGGTCCACTGAAGCTTTCTTT | CASRPRGVGSTEAFF
TRBJ2-3 | . | TRBD2 | TRBV19 | TGTGCCAGTAGTATAAGGACTAGCGGGAACACAGATACGCAGTATTTT | CASSIRTSGNTDTQYF
TRBJ2-3 | . | . | TRBV19 | TGTGCCAGTAGTATAGAAGGGGGTAGAACAGATACGCAGTATTTT | CASSIEGGRTDTQYF
TRBJ1-2 | once | TRBD1 | TRBV19 | TGTGCCAGTAGTATACGGGACAGGAACTATGGCTACACCTTC | CASSIRDRNYGYTF
TRBJ1-2 | . | . | TRBV10-2 | TGCGCCAGCAGTGACGGGACAACCTATGGCTACACCTTC | CASSDGTTYGYTF
TRBJ2-1 | . | TRBD2 | TRBV5-1 | TGCGCCAGCAGCGGAGGGACTAGCGGGCTAAGCTCCTACAATGAGCAGTTCTTC | CASSGGTSGLSSYNEQFF
TRBJ2-1 | . | . | TRBV10-3 | TGTGCCATCACGGGCCATGGAGGCAATGAGCAGTTCTTC | CAITGHGGNEQFF
TRBJ2-1 | . | TRBD1 | TRBV5-4 | TGTGCCAGCAGCTTTGACAGGGGAACCTACAATGAGCAGTTCTTC | CASSFDRGTYNEQFF
TRBJ1-4 | . | TRBD1 | TRBV3-1/TRBV3-2 | TGTGCCAGCAGCCATAAGGCAGGGACAGCAACTAATGAAAAACTGTTTTTT | CASSHKAGTATNEKLFF
TRBJ1-2 | few | TRBD1 | TRBV5-1 | TGCGCCAGCAGCGGCGACAGGGGACAGGGCTACACCTTC | CASSGDRGQGYTF
TRBJ2-1 | once | . | TRBV12-3/TRBV12-4 | TGTGCCAGCAGTAAACCGGGATTCTGGATCTTC | CASSKPGFWIF
TRBJ2-7 | . | . | TRBV5-4 | TGTGCCAGCAGCTTGGACAGGGCCTACGAGCAGTACTTC | CASSLDRAYEQYF
TRBJ1-2 | . | . | TRBV3-1/TRBV3-2 | TGTGCCAGCAGCCTGGGGAGGAATGGCTACACCTTC | CASSLGRNGYTF
TRBJ2-2 | . | TRBD2 | TRBV27 | TGTGCCAGCATACAACGAGCGGGACTAGCGGTCACCGGGGAGCTGTTTTTT | CASIQRAGLAVTGELFF
TRBJ1-6 | . | . | TRBV18 | TGTGCCAGCTCACCAGTTCAGGGAGGAGGACCCCTCCACTTT | CASSPVQGGGPLHF
TRBJ2-1 | . | TRBD2 | TRBV3-1/TRBV3-2 | TGTGCCAGCAGCCAGGGACTAGCCAGCAATGAGCAGTTCTTC | CASSQGLASNEQFF
TRBJ2-1 | . | . | TRBV28 | TGTGCCAGCAGTTTGACAGGCCGGGGGCGCTACAATGAGCAGTTCTTC | CASSLTGRGRYNEQFF
TRBJ2-1 | . | . | TRBV5-5 | TGTGCCAGCAGCTTGGGGGCAGGGGGGCTAAATGAGCAGTTCTTC | CASSLGAGGLNEQFF
TRBJ2-1 | . | . | TRBV12-3/TRBV12-4 | TGTGCCAGCAGTCCCCCCGTTGGCAATGAGCAGTTCTTC | CASSPPVGNEQFF
TRBJ1-2 | few | . | TRBV29-1 | TGCAGCGTAACCACTATAAGTGAGGCTTTTGGAGGCTACACCTTC | CSVTTISEAFGGYTF
TRBJ2-7 | . | TRBD1 | TRBV5-6 | TGTGCCAGCAGCAACAGGGGGGCAGTTTCCTACGAGCAGTACTTC | CASSNRGAVSYEQYF
TRBJ1-3 | . | . | TRBV30 | TGTGCCTGGAGTGTAATAAGCTCTGGAAACACCATATATTTT | CAWSVISSGNTIYF
TRBJ2-5 | . | . | TRBV14 | TGTGCCAGCAGCCAAGTTCGAGAGACCCAGTACTTC | CASSQVRETQYF
TRBJ1-2 | . | . | TRBV6-5 | TGTGCCAGCAGTTATCTAACTGGCCGGGATGGCTACACCTTC | CASSYLTGRDGYTF
TRBJ1-5 | . | TRBD1 | TRBV27 | TGTGCCAGCACCGGACTGCCGGGACAGGGATTTGGGGGCAATCAGCCCCAGCATTTT | CASTGLPGQGFGGNQPQHF
TRBJ2-1 | . | . | TRBV10-2 | TGCGCCAGCAGTGAGGGGATGCCGGGAACCTACAATGAGCAGTTCTTC | CASSEGMPGTYNEQFF
TRBJ1-2 | . | . | TRBV20-1 | TGCAGTGCCCCCTCCGGGAATGGCTACACCTTC | CSAPSGNGYTF
TRBJ1-4 | . | . | TRBV2 | TGTGCCAGCGGACAGCGCACTAATGAAAAACTGTTTTTT | CASGQRTNEKLFF